The next 8 T cell receptor beta chains were all read from a single sample in a study of human T cells and chemical hapten exposure. As to time point: pre-sensitization, week 0. Sample treatment: therapeutic diphenylcyclopropenone sensitization with weekly scalp DPC. From the RACE reads, TCRdb called clonotypes with MiXCR, one entry per CDR3 protein. This repertoire shows 300,000 to 450,000 distinct CDR3 sequences, about 5% found once; its top ten account for approximately 8.2%. Sequences were derived from whole blood, sampled in connection with sensitization to the hapten diphenylcyclopropenone (DPC). The source of these receptors is a young woman with alopecia areata. Some clones in this sample may be carry-over from other donors' samples.

Here the CDR3 DNA reads TGCGCCAGCAGCCGCTACCTGGGCCTTACGAACACCGGGGAGCTGTTTTTT. Protein sequence: CASSRYLGLTNTGELFF. The chain employs TRBV4-3 and TRBJ2-2; no firm D call. Between the trimmed V and J ends, which lost 4 bases and 0 bases, there was a span of 15 bases. Germline V gives CDR1 LGHNA, CDR2 YSLEER. The CDR3 has 17 residues.

This clonotype was seen a handful of times. The chain combines TRBV12-3 or TRBV12-4 with TRBJ2-2; perhaps TRBD1 as D (5 bases). The CDR3 has 13 amino acids. Trimming took 3 bases from V and 7 from J, leaving 9 bases between them. CDR3 DNA sequence: TGTGCCAGCAGTTTGATGGACATCGGGGAGCTGTTTTTT. Translating gives CASSLMDIGELFF.

J is TRBJ2-2 and V is TRBV11-2; D not resolved. Trimming left V 0 bases short and J 3 bases short, with 8 bases between. This CDR3 comprises 15 residues. Germline lookup yields CDR1 SGHAT and CDR2 FQNNGV. CDR3 region: CASSLEGQYTGELFF. The CDR3 bases are TGTGCCAGCAGCTTAGAAGGGCAGTACACCGGGGAGCTGTTTTTT.

This clonotype has ten or more counts. The chain employs TRBV29-1 and TRBJ1-1, with unresolved D. Germline V gene data show CDR1 as SQVTM and CDR2 as ANQGSEA. Between the trimmed V and J ends, which lost 6 bases and 5 bases, there was a span of 4 bases. The CDR3 is 9 residues long. CDR3 DNA sequence: TGCAGCGTATCGACTGAAGCTTTCTTT. It yields the protein CSVSTEAFF.

The CDR3 DNA reads TGTGCCAGCAGCCAAGACATGGGGACAGGGGCCAACGTCCTGACTTTC. This codes for CASSQDMGTGANVLTF. J is TRBJ2-6 and V is TRBV3-1; D is perhaps TRBD1 (6 bases). CDR1 is LGHDT and CDR2 is YNNKEL in the germline V gene (reference sequence). The CDR3 length is 16 residues. Trimming removed 0 bases from V and 4 bases from J, with 10 bases in between.

The chain couples TRBV2 to TRBJ2-1, with 7 positions matching TRBD2. Trimming removed 10 bases from V and 7 bases from J; junction bases left unmatched: 13. The CDR3 is 14 amino acids. Germline V gene sequence: CDR1 SNHLY, CDR2 FYNNEI. The CDR3 DNA sequence: TGTGCCACATTTCGGGGGGACCCTCCTAATGAGCAGTTCTTC. Residues: CATFRGDPPNEQFF.

This clonotype came up many times. V is TRBV12-3 or TRBV12-4 and J is TRBJ1-2; D perhaps matches TRBD1 (5 bases). Trimming left V 2 bases short and J 3 bases short, with 16 bases between. The CDR3 contains 16 residues. CDR3 DNA: TGTGCCAGCAGTTTATCTGGCAGGGAGGCGGACTATGGCTACACCTTC. This codes for CASSLSGREADYGYTF.

The chain links TRBV12-3 or TRBV12-4 to TRBJ1-2; 7 bases match TRBD1. This CDR3 is built from 14 residues. Trimming cost V 5 bases and J 3 bases; bases outside gene matches: 6. In DNA form, the CDR3 reads TGTGCCAGCAGTACTCAGGGGGACTACTATGGCTACACCTTC. It specifies CASSTQGDYYGYTF.